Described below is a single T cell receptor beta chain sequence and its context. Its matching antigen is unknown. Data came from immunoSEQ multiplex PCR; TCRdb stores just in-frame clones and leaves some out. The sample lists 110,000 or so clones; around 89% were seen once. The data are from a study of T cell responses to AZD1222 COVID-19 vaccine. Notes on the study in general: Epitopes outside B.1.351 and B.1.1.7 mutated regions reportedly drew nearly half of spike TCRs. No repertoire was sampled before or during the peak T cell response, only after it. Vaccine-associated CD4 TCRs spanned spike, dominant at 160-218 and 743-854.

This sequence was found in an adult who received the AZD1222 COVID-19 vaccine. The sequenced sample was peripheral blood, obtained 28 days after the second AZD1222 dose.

The CDR3 loop reads CSVEAGAKNIQYF. In DNA, the CDR3 is TGCAGCGTTGAAGCGGGGGCCAAAAACATTCAGTACTTC. The chain recombines TRBV29-1 with TRBJ2-4; D possibly corresponds to TRBD2 (5 bases). CDR1 SQVTM and CDR2 ANQGSEA come from the germline V gene. The CDR3 consists of 13 residues. The germline V and J ends were trimmed by 1 base and 1 base, with 5 bases remaining between them.